This T cell receptor beta chain is from a study of blood T cell repertoires in COVID-19. Looking at the study overall: Samples taken during acute and convalescent COVID-19 were collected in the United States, Italy and Spain. T cells, B-cell-depleted T cells, or PBMCs provided the cDNA or gDNA that served as material.

Clones were sequenced by immunoSEQ multiplex PCR, and TCRdb holds only the in-frame ones, with some missing. Of roughly 200,000 clones listed, 70% to 80% are singletons. Trimming cost V 6 bases and J 4 bases, with 7 bases left between them. The CDR3 is made up of 12 amino acids. The germline V gene has CDR1 MGHDK and CDR2 SYGVNS. Seattle-derived patients entered the study during active infection and were followed longitudinally. This chain joins TRBV25-1 and TRBJ1-3; no definite D call. The sample taken for sequencing was peripheral blood. This TCR was recovered from a woman in her 40s with COVID-19, enrolled during active disease. In DNA form, the CDR3 reads TGTGCCAGCAGGTTTGAGGGAAACACCATATATTTT. Protein product: CASRFEGNTIYF.